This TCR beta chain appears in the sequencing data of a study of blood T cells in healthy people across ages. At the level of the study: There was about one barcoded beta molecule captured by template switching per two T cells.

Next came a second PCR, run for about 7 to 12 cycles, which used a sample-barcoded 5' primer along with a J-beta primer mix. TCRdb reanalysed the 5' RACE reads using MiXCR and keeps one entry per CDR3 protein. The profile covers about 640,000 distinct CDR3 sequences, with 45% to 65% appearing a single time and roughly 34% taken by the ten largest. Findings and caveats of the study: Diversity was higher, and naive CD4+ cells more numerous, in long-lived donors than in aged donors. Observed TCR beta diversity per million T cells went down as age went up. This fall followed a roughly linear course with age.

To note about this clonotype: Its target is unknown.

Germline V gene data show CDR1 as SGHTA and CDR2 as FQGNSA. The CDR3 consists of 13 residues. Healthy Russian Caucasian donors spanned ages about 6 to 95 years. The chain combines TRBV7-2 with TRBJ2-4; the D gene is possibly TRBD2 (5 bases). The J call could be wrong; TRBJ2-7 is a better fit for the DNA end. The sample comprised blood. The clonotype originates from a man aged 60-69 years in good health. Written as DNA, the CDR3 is TGTGCCAGCAGAGCGGACTTGGCCTACGAGCAGTACTTC. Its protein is CASRADLAYEQYF.